This record concerns one T cell receptor (beta chain) sequence. This sample is part of a study of blood T cell repertoires in COVID-19. As for the study in general: Sources were T cells, B-cell-depleted T cells, or PBMCs; the material itself was cDNA or gDNA.

Per germline, CDR1 MGHRA and CDR2 YSYEKL. CDR3 size: 15 residues. The V gene lost 1 base and the J gene lost 1 base, with 5 bases spanning the gap. Seattle participants joined during active infection and were tracked over time. Per the original methods: Reference gene primers were amplified, and this amplification served to estimate nucleated cell counts. Repertoires were generated with immunoSEQ multiplex PCR, while TCRdb's copy carries only in-frame clones and drops some. The V and J calls and clone size were taken over from that table, and D and trimming were inferred from the DNA. The table shows hundreds of thousands of clones, with 89% occurring only once.

The rearrangement uses TRBV4-1 and TRBJ1-6; D gene ambiguous. Sequenced material: peripheral blood. The receptor was isolated from a woman in her twenties or thirties with COVID-19, enrolled during active disease. The CDR3 loop reads CASSQVGSYNSPLHF. Here the CDR3 DNA reads TGCGCCAGCAGCCAAGTCGGTTCCTATAATTCACCCCTCCACTTT.